The clone carrying this TCR beta chain was seen only once. The target antigen is unknown. This record comes from a study of cytomegalovirus exposure and HLA in healthy donors. Study-wide results and caveats: Investigators reported around 150 TCR beta chains as tied to cytomegalovirus. Most TCR sequences were seen very rarely across donors, but some public TCRs occurred in many.

The protocol was immunoSEQ multiplex PCR, while the TCRdb copy is restricted to in-frame clones and leaves out a portion. The sample lists 150,000 or so clones, 85% occurring once. V was clipped by 5 bases and J by 0 bases, with 10 bases between them. CDR1 KGHSH and CDR2 LQKENI come from the germline V gene. The CDR3 spans 15 residues. V usage is TRBV18 and J usage is TRBJ1-4; D not certain. The sequence came from a man aged 30 to 45 in good health and CMV-seropositive. Sample: PBMCs. DNA for the CDR3: TGTGCCAGCTCAACCTACACTACAACTAATGAAAAACTGTTTTTT. Encoded protein: CASSTYTTTNEKLFF.